This T cell receptor beta chain was obtained from a study of neurological immune-mediated disorders. Study-level results: Because no CDR3 amino acid sequences were shared across subjects by expanded clones, private repertoires were suggested in all groups.

5'RACE with 10-nucleotide random UMIs generated the cDNA. One entry per CDR3 protein, called by TCRdb with MiXCR from the 5' RACE reads. The table lists around 17,000 distinct CDR3 sequences, about a fifth of them singletons. Trimming pared 4 bases from V and 3 bases from J, leaving 11 bases between. CDR3 length: 14 amino acids. Germline CDR1 reads MNHEY; CDR2 reads SVGAGI. In this sample, this clonotype turned up many times. The antigen is not known. The TCR sequence derives from a man in his fifties in good health. The rearrangement links TRBV6-5 to TRBJ2-3; D is unresolved. Sequencing input: PBMCs. The CDR3 loop reads CASSSGLLTDTQYF. In DNA, the CDR3 is TGTGCCAGCAGTTCGGGCCTCTTGACAGATACGCAGTATTTT.